Below are 8 T cell receptor beta chains sequenced from a single sample in a study of T cells in localized non-small cell lung cancer. Measured with immunoSEQ multiplex PCR; TCRdb has only the in-frame clones, and not every one. The sample holds around 18,000 clones, under 85% seen once. Sequenced material: peripheral blood, taken before any cancer treatment. All receptors derive from a female donor at least 60 years old with stage I lung adenocarcinoma.

This chain joins TRBV4-1 and TRBJ2-7; no firm D call. V lost 4 bases to trimming and J lost 0 bases, with 7 bases between them. Germline V CDR1 and CDR2: MGHRA, YSYEKL. The CDR3 contains 13 residues. The CDR3: CASSLSPSYEQYF. DNA of the CDR3: TGCGCCAGCAGCCTGAGTCCCTCCTACGAGCAGTACTTC.

This chain joins TRBV7-3 and TRBJ2-4, with D unclear. CDR1 and CDR2 (germline): SGHTA, FQGTGA. V was pared by 5 bases and J by 6 bases, with 14 bases between. The CDR3 loop spans 14 amino acids. The DNA of the CDR3 is TGTGCCAGCAGCAGCCATCACGGCGCAAACATTCAGTACTTC. Translated: CASSSHHGANIQYF.

This clone was picked up one time. V gene TRBV15 combines with J gene TRBJ1-2; D uncertain. The CDR3 runs 12 residues. Germline loops: CDR1 LNHNV, CDR2 YYDKDF (reference sequence). V was trimmed by 3 bases and J by 7 bases, leaving 9 bases between them. DNA of the CDR3: TGTGCCACCAGCAGTAGTCGGTCTGGCTACACCTTC. As protein: CATSSSRSGYTF.

The chain combines TRBV6-6 with TRBJ2-4, with D perhaps TRBD1 or TRBD2 (6 bases each). The germline V and J ends were trimmed by 5 bases and 6 bases, with 14 bases remaining between them. CDR1 and CDR2 (germline): MNHNY, SVGAGI (reference sequence). The CDR3 covers 14 residues. The CDR3 bases are TGTGCCAGCAGTCCCGGGGGCCGGCGAAACATTCAGTACTTC. Amino acid sequence: CASSPGGRRNIQYF.

This rearrangement joins TRBV27 to TRBJ2-2; 7 nucleotides match TRBD1. Germline V gene data show CDR1 as MNHEY and CDR2 as SMNVEV (reference sequence). This CDR3 has 17 amino acids. V gave up 5 bases and J gave up 4 bases; unmatched junction bases: 13. The CDR3 DNA sequence: TGTGCCAGCAGTCCCGCAGCGGACAGGCTCACCACCGGGGAGCTGTTTTTT. This codes for CASSPAADRLTTGELFF.

The CDR3 DNA reads TGTGCCACCAAAGGGTTTGTGGGACAGGGTCACAATCAGCCCCAGCATTTT. Protein product: CATKGFVGQGHNQPQHF. The genes are TRBV19 and TRBJ1-5, with 9 bases fitting TRBD1. Germline lookup yields CDR1 LNHDA and CDR2 SQIVND (reference sequence). CDR3 length equals 17 residues. V gave up 10 bases and J gave up 3 bases; unmatched junction bases: 16.

This clone was recorded once. The genes are TRBV2 and TRBJ1-4, with D unclear. This CDR3 has 14 residues. The ends were cut back, 7 bases at V and 6 bases at J, with 15 bases in the middle. Germline CDR1 SNHLY, CDR2 FYNNEI. DNA for the CDR3: TGTGCCAGCACGGTGGTTCCTGGGCATGAAAAACTGTTTTTT. Protein sequence: CASTVVPGHEKLFF.

V gene TRBV4-3 combines with J gene TRBJ1-3; D possibly corresponds to TRBD1 (5 bases). V was shortened by 0 bases and J by 4 bases, with 10 bases between the two germline ends. Germline values: CDR1 LGHNA, CDR2 YSLEER. The CDR3 spans 15 residues. The CDR3 sequence is CASSQDLNRGNTIYF. The CDR3 DNA follows: TGCGCCAGCAGCCAAGATCTCAACAGGGGAAACACCATATATTTT.